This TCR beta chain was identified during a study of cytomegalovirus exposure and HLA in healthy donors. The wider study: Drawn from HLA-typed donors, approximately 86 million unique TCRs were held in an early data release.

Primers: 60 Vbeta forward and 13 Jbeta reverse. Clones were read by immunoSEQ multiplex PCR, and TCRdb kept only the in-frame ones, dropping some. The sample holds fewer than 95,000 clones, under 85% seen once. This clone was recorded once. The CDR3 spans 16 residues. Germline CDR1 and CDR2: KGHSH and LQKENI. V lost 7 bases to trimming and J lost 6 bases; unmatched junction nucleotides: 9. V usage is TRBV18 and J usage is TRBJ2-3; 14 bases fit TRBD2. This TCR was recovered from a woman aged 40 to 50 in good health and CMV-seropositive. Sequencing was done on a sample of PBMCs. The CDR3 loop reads CASLPGLAGVGDTQYF. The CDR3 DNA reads TGTGCCAGCTTGCCGGGACTAGCGGGAGTAGGGGATACGCAGTATTTT.